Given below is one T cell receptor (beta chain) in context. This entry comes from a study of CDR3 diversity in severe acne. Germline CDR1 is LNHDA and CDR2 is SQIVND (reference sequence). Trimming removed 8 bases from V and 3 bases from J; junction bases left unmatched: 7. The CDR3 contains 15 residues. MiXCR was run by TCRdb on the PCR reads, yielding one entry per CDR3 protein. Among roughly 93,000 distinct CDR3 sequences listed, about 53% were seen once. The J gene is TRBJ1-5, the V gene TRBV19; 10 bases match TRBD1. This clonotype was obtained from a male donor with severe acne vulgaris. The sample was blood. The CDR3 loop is CASVDRGYTNQPQHF. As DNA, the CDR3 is TGTGCCAGTGTGGACAGGGGGTATACCAATCAGCCCCAGCATTTT.